This is a list of T cell receptor beta chains from one sample in a study of response to subunit inactivated influenza vaccine. TCRdb redid the calling of the RT-PCR reads with MiXCR, one entry per CDR3 protein. Counted here are just under 550,000 distinct CDR3 sequences, under 30% occurring once; the ten biggest clones make up 2.5% to 3.5%. In addition, the sample was reused for a study of T cells expressing NK-cell markers.

Sequenced here: CD4+ T cells sorted from PBMCs, sampled 11 to 12 days after vaccination. Receptors originate from a man between 50 and 59 years old who received an inactivated influenza vaccine. Both conserved end residues are part of each CDR3. Not every row has a clone size; where given, it reads once, few, many or a size class.

clone_size cdr3_length v_call cdr3_aa
. 14 TRBV20-1 CSAVRQGSSYEQYF
few 15 TRBV5-1 CASSLPLRTGNTIYF
few 12 TRBV28 CASREGQGNPYF
few 17 TRBV4-1 CASSPTFGRGGGHGYTF
. 16 TRBV7-2 CASSPGIDRGNTEAFF
. 16 TRBV9 CASSVDPRGGEETQYF
many 14 TRBV2 CASTRTESNQPQHF
. 17 TRBV9 CASSPRVGTASSYEQYF
. 20 TRBV28 CASSLYLGTSGIRTGETQYF
few 13 TRBV29-1 CSAASGGADTQYF
. 16 TRBV7-9 CASSQTGAGRNEKLFF
few 12 TRBV2 CASSAGQVPQYF
. 14 TRBV2 CASSKDYSNQPQHF
. 14 TRBV4-1 CASSHPSGGETQYF